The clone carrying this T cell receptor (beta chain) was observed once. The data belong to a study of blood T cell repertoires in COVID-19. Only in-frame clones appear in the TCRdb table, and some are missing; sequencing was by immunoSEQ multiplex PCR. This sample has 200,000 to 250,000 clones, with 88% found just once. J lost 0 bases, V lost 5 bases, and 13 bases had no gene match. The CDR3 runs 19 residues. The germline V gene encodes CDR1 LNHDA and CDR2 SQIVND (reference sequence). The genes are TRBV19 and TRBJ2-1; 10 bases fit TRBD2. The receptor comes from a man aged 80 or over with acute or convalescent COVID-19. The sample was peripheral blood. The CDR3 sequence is CASSPRGSGRTSSYNEQFF. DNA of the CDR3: TGTGCCAGTAGTCCCCGGGGTAGCGGGAGGACCAGCTCCTACAATGAGCAGTTCTTC.